This T cell receptor (beta chain) was captured in a study of blood T cell repertoires in COVID-19. Clones were sequenced by immunoSEQ multiplex PCR, and TCRdb holds only the in-frame ones, with some missing. Found here are 320,000 or so clones, approximately 84% of them singletons; the top ten hold more than 1%. V was clipped by 2 bases and J by 7 bases; unmatched bases: 4. The CDR3 extends over 15 amino acids. Looked up from germline, CDR1 is SGHTS and CDR2 is YDEGEE. The V call is TRBV5-8, the J call TRBJ1-6, with 9 bases matching TRBD1. The source is a woman aged 25 to 39 who had recovered from COVID-19. Material for sequencing was PBMCs or T cells enriched from blood (not recorded which). The CDR3 loop reads CASSLQGAKNSPLHF. CDR3 sequence (DNA): TGTGCCAGCAGCTTACAGGGGGCTAAGAATTCACCCCTCCACTTT.